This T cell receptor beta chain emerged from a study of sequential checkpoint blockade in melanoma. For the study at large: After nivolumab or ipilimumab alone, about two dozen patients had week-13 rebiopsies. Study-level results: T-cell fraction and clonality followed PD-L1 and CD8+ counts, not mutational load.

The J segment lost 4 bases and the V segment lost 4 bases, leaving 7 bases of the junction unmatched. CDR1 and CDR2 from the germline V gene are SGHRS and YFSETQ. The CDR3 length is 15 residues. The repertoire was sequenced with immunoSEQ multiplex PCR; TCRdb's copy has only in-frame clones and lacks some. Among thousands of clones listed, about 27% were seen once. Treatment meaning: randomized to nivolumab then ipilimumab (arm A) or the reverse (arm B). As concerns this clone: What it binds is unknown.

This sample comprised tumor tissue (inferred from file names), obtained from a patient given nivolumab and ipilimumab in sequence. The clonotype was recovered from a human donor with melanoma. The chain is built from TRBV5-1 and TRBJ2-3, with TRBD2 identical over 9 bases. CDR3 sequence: CASSIIAGVSDTQYF. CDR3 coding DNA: TGCGCCAGCAGCATCATAGCGGGAGTGTCAGATACGCAGTATTTT. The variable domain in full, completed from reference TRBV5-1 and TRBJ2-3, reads KAGVTQTPRYLIKTRGQQVTLSCSPISGHRSVSWYQQTPGQGLQFLFEYFSETQRNKGNFPGRFSGRQFSNSRSEMNVSTLELGDSALYLCASSIIAGVSDTQYFGPGTRLTVL.